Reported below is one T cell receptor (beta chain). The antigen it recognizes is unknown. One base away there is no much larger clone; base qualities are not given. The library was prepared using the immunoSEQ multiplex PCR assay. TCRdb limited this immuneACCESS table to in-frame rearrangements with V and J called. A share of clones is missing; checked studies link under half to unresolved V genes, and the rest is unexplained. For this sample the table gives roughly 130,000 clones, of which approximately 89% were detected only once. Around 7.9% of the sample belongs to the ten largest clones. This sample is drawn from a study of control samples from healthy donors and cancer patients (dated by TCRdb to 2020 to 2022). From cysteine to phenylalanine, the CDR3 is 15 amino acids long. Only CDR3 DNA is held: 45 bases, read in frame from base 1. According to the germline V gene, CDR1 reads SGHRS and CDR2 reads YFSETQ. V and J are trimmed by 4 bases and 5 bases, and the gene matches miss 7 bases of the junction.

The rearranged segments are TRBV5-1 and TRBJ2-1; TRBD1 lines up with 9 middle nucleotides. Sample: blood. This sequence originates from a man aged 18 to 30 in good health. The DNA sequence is TGCGCCAGCAGCCAGGGACAGGGAAGGAACAATGAGCAGTTCTTC. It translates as CASSQGQGRNNEQFF.